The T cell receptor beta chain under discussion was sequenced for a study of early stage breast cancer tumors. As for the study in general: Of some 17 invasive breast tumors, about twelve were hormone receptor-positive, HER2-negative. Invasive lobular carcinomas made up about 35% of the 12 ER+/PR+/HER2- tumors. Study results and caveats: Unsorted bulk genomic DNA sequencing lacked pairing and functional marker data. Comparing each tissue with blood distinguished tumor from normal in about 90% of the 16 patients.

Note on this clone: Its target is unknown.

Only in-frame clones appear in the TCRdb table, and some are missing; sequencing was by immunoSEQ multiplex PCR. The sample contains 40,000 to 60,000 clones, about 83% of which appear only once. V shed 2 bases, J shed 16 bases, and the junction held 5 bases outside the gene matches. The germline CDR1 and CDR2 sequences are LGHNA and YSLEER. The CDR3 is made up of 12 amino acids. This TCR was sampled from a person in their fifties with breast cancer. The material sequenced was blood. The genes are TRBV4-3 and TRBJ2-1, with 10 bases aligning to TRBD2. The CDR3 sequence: CASSQHGTSVFF. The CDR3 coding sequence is TGCGCCAGCAGCCAACATGGGACTAGCGTTTTCTTC.